Sequencing of this T cell receptor (beta chain) was carried out in a study of blood T cell repertoires in COVID-19. About the study: COVID-19 samples, acute and convalescent, were from the United States, Italy and Spain. T cells, B-cell-depleted T cells, or PBMCs supplied cDNA or gDNA.

Authors' data handling: The assay estimated nucleated cells by amplifying reference gene primers. Produced via immunoSEQ multiplex PCR; TCRdb's table is partial and in-frame only. The DNA was the basis for D and trimming; V, J and clone size are from that table. The sample yields about 140,000 clones, about 90% seen once. The CDR3 spans 15 residues. Trimming took 3 bases from V and 2 from J; bases not matched to a gene: 2. Germline V CDR1 and CDR2: SGHRS, YFSETQ. V gene TRBV5-1 combines with J gene TRBJ2-5; 12 bases fit TRBD2. Sequences were obtained from peripheral blood. This TCR was sampled from an older woman with acute or convalescent COVID-19. Written as DNA, the CDR3 is TGCGCCAGCAGCTATCTAGCGGGGGGGCAAGAGACCCAGTACTTC. This codes for CASSYLAGGQETQYF.